These T cell receptor beta chains were read from a single sample in a study of blood T cell repertoires in COVID-19. The method was immunoSEQ multiplex PCR; TCRdb's version includes in-frame clones alone and lacks a portion of them. The data contain about 210,000 clones, 89% of them singletons. The sequenced material came from peripheral blood. Receptors originate from a woman aged 40 to 55 with acute or convalescent COVID-19. Each CDR3 is given with its conserved first and last residue. The D gene is left open where the match is weak. Where a row states a size, it is once, few, many or the class of an expanded clone; other rows omit it.

abundance: NA
v_gene: TRBV15
d_gene: NA
len: 15
j_gene: TRBJ1-2
CDR3nt: TGTGCCACCAGCAGTGGGGGGAGTAGTCGGGCGGGCTACACCTTC
CDR3aa: CATSSGGSSRAGYTF

abundance: NA
v_gene: TRBV4-1
d_gene: NA
len: 13
j_gene: TRBJ2-3
CDR3nt: TGCGCCAGCAGCCATGGGCGTCCAGATACGCAGTATTTT
CDR3aa: CASSHGRPDTQYF

abundance: NA
v_gene: TRBV18
d_gene: NA
len: 15
j_gene: TRBJ1-1
CDR3nt: TGTGCCAGCTCACCTGCTAGGGGGAGGAACACTGAAGCTTTCTTT
CDR3aa: CASSPARGRNTEAFF

abundance: NA
v_gene: TRBV27
d_gene: NA
len: 13
j_gene: TRBJ1-2
CDR3nt: TGTGCCAGCAGTCCCATCGACAGCGCCTTCTACACCTTC
CDR3aa: CASSPIDSAFYTF

abundance: NA
v_gene: TRBV5-8
d_gene: NA
len: 13
j_gene: TRBJ1-1
CDR3nt: TGTGCCAGCAGCTTGGACCGGGACATTGAAGCTTTCTTT
CDR3aa: CASSLDRDIEAFF

abundance: NA
v_gene: TRBV2
d_gene: TRBD1
len: 14
j_gene: TRBJ1-4
CDR3nt: TGTGCCAGCGCCCAAACAGGGGGAGGGGAAAAACTGTTTTTT
CDR3aa: CASAQTGGGEKLFF

abundance: NA
v_gene: TRBV27
d_gene: TRBD1
len: 19
j_gene: TRBJ2-5
CDR3nt: TGTGCCAGCAGTTTATTAGGGGGCACAGCTTACCTGTACCAAGAGACCCAGTACTTC
CDR3aa: CASSLLGGTAYLYQETQYF

abundance: once
v_gene: TRBV4-1
d_gene: TRBD1
len: 15
j_gene: TRBJ1-5
CDR3nt: TGCGCCAGCAGCCATACACAGGGGGCGAAACAGCCCCAGCATTTT
CDR3aa: CASSHTQGAKQPQHF

abundance: NA
v_gene: TRBV24-1
d_gene: TRBD1
len: 16
j_gene: TRBJ1-4
CDR3nt: TGTGCCACCAGAGGGGACAGGGAGGGATTAAATGAAAAACTGTTTTTT
CDR3aa: CATRGDREGLNEKLFF

abundance: NA
v_gene: TRBV18
d_gene: NA
len: 13
j_gene: TRBJ1-1
CDR3nt: TGTGCCAGCTCACCGGTTCGAGGCACTGAAGCTTTCTTT
CDR3aa: CASSPVRGTEAFF

abundance: NA
v_gene: TRBV27
d_gene: TRBD1
len: 17
j_gene: TRBJ1-1
CDR3nt: TGTGCCAGCAGTCTCGGGGACAGGGGAGTAGCGGGCACTGAAGCTTTCTTT
CDR3aa: CASSLGDRGVAGTEAFF